This T cell receptor (beta chain) was retrieved from a study of PD-1 blockade in classical Hodgkin lymphoma. In every patient, relapse followed autologous stem cell transplantation, while exposure to brentuximab vedotin differed. Sequenced by immunoSEQ multiplex PCR; TCRdb stores in-frame clones only, minus some. The sample contains 41,000 or so clones, around three quarters of which appear only once. The sequence came from a human donor with classical Hodgkin lymphoma. The sequencing here drew on peripheral blood mononuclear cells (PBMCs), taken at baseline.

DNA of the CDR3: TGCGCCAGCAGCGTCCGACTAGTCTCAGATACGCAGTATTTT. Its protein product is CASSVRLVSDTQYF. The gene calls are TRBV5-1 and TRBJ2-3; TRBD2 might be the D (6 bases). Looked up from germline, CDR1 is SGHRS and CDR2 is YFSETQ. V lost 4 bases, J lost 4 bases, and 13 bases lay in between. CDR3 size: 14 residues.